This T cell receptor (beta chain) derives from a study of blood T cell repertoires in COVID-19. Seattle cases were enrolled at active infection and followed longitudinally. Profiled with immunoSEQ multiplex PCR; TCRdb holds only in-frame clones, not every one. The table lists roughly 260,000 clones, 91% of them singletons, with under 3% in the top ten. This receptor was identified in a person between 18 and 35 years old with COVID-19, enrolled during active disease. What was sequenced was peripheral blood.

The CDR3 sequence is CASSLTNTYEQYF. In DNA, the CDR3 is TGTGCCAGCAGCCTCACCAACACCTACGAGCAGTACTTC. The V call is TRBV12-3 or TRBV12-4, the J call TRBJ2-7; no reliable D call. The ends were cut back, 6 bases at V and 2 bases at J, with 11 bases in the middle. The CDR3 contains 13 residues.